The 30 T cell receptor beta chains presented below share a single source sample, sequenced in a study of blood T cell repertoires in COVID-19. Data came from immunoSEQ multiplex PCR; TCRdb stores just in-frame clones and leaves some out. The sample holds fewer than 120,000 clones; roughly 85% are singletons and the top ten take more than 15%. Sequencing input: peripheral blood. The receptors here all came from a woman aged 80 or over with active or convalescent COVID-19.

The rearrangement uses TRBV3-1 (or the pseudogene TRBV3-2) and TRBJ2-1; 13 bases are a match to TRBD2. Germline CDR1 reads LGHDT; CDR2 reads YNNKEL (reference sequence). The CDR3 runs 16 residues. The trim removed 3 bases at V and 7 bases at J, leaving 6 bases unmatched. The CDR3 nucleotides read TGTGCCAGCAGCCATACTAGCGGGAGGGCCCGGAATGAGCAGTTCTTC. Amino acids: CASSHTSGRARNEQFF.

This rearrangement joins TRBV20-1 to TRBJ2-7; D might be TRBD2 (6 bases). The germline V and J ends were trimmed by 3 bases and 5 bases, with 14 bases remaining between them. Germline assignment: CDR1 DFQATT and CDR2 SNEGSKA (reference sequence). CDR3 size: 13 residues. CDR3 nucleotide sequence: TGCAGTGCTAGTCCGACTAGTCGCGACGAGCAGTACTTC. Its protein is CSASPTSRDEQYF.

The chain links TRBV7-9 to TRBJ1-3; D is unclear. Germline V gene data show CDR1 as SEHNR and CDR2 as FQNEAQ (reference sequence). The CDR3 is 15 amino acids. Deletions cut 2 bases from V and 1 base from J, with 9 bases between. The CDR3 loop reads CASSLTVISGNTIYF. The CDR3, as DNA: TGTGCCAGCAGCTTAACTGTTATATCTGGAAACACCATATATTTT. Variable domain in full (rest from reference TRBV7-9 and TRBJ1-3): DTGVSQNPRHKITKRGQNVTFRCDPISEHNRLYWYRQTLGQGPEFLTYFQNEAQLEKSRLLSDRFSAERPKGSFSTLEIQRTEQGDSAMYLCASSLTVISGNTIYFGEGSWLTVV.

This clone was counted only a few times. The V and J genes are TRBV2 and TRBJ1-6; the match to TRBD1 covers 7 bases. The CDR3 totals 15 residues. V gave up 5 bases and J gave up 2 bases; unmatched junction bases: 3. CDR1 and CDR2 from the germline V gene are SNHLY and FYNNEI. CDR3 loop: CASSWDRTYNSPLHF. CDR3 in DNA: TGTGCCAGCAGTTGGGACAGAACCTATAATTCACCCCTCCACTTT.

DNA of the CDR3: TGCGCCAGCAGCCAGTCTGTGGGACTAGCGGAACAATGGAGAAAGACCCAGTACTTC. This gives the protein CASSQSVGLAEQWRKTQYF. The chain joins TRBV4-1 to TRBJ2-5, with 11 bases that match TRBD2. Germline V lookup: CDR1 MGHRA, CDR2 YSYEKL. V shed 3 bases and J 6 bases; nucleotides not matched to a gene: 18. The CDR3 contains 19 residues.

This chain uses TRBV29-1 with TRBJ2-7, with D perhaps TRBD1 (6 bases). This CDR3 has 11 amino acids. The ends were cut back, 5 bases at V and 5 bases at J, with 10 bases in the middle. Germline lookup yields CDR1 SQVTM and CDR2 ANQGSEA. The CDR3 DNA follows: TGCAGCGTTCGACAGGCCCACGAGCAGTACTTC. Its translation is CSVRQAHEQYF.

This clone appeared a few times. The chain employs TRBV28 and TRBJ2-1, with 9 bases matching TRBD2. Germline V lookup: CDR1 MDHEN, CDR2 SYDVKM. Trimming at V came to 3 bases and at J to 3 bases, leaving 18 bases not matched to a gene. The CDR3 runs 20 residues. The CDR3 DNA is TGTGCCAGCAGTTTTGGGGCCCTTTGGCTAGCGGGAACAAACTACAATGAGCAGTTCTTC. It yields the protein CASSFGALWLAGTNYNEQFF.

V gene TRBV4-1 combines with J gene TRBJ2-5; 10 bases match TRBD2. This CDR3 has 16 residues. Trimming at V came to 4 bases and at J to 2 bases, leaving 7 bases not matched to a gene. Germline CDR1 MGHRA, CDR2 YSYEKL. CDR3 in amino acids: CASSRYGTSVQETQYF. The CDR3 DNA sequence: TGCGCCAGCAGCCGGTACGGGACTAGCGTTCAAGAGACCCAGTACTTC.

The rearrangement links TRBV3-1 (or the pseudogene TRBV3-2) to TRBJ2-5; D possibly corresponds to TRBD2 (5 bases). Germline CDR1 and CDR2: LGHDT and YNNKEL (reference sequence). With 4 bases removed from V and 1 base from J, the gap between germline ends came to 16 bases. The CDR3 covers 16 residues. The CDR3 DNA is TGTGCCAGCAGCCCCCTCGAAGCGGCGCGCCAAGAGACCCAGTACTTC. As protein: CASSPLEAARQETQYF.

The CDR3 sequence: CASRTGNQETQYF. In DNA, the CDR3 is TGTGCCAGTAGGACAGGGAACCAAGAGACCCAGTACTTC. V is TRBV19 and J is TRBJ2-5; 7 bases map to TRBD1. The V and J ends lost 6 bases and 0 bases, in that order; junction bases with no gene match: 1. Per the germline V gene, CDR1 is LNHDA and CDR2 is SQIVND (reference sequence). The CDR3 runs to 13 residues. Together with reference TRBV19 and TRBJ2-5, the CDR3 gives the full variable domain: DGGITQSPKYLFRKEGQNVTLSCEQNLNHDAMYWYRQDPGQGLRLIYYSQIVNDFQKGDIAEGYSVSREKKESFPLTVTSAQKNPTAFYLCASRTGNQETQYFGPGTRLLVL.

The V and J genes are TRBV7-9 and TRBJ2-1; 7 nucleotides line up with TRBD2. V dropped 5 bases and J dropped 4; count of bases not matched to a gene: 14. The CDR3 contains 17 residues. Germline CDR1 is SEHNR and CDR2 is FQNEAQ (reference sequence). In nucleotides, the CDR3 is TGTGCCAGCAGCAGCTTCTTGGGAGCGGGACTGTACAATGAGCAGTTCTTC. This encodes CASSSFLGAGLYNEQFF.

Written as DNA, the CDR3 is TGTGCCGTAGGACAGGGAAACTATGGCTACACCTTC. It is translated as CAVGQGNYGYTF. V gene TRBV7-9 combines with J gene TRBJ1-2, with 8 bases aligning to TRBD1. The CDR3 runs to 12 residues. CDR1 and CDR2 from the germline V gene are SEHNR and FQNEAQ (reference sequence). Trimming at V came to 11 bases and at J to 2 bases, leaving 4 bases not matched to a gene.

This clone was counted only a few times. The chain joins TRBV7-9 to TRBJ2-7; D is unclear. From germline, CDR1 is SEHNR and CDR2 FQNEAQ (reference sequence). This CDR3 region has 12 residues. The V end was cut by 4 bases, the J end by 4 bases, with 8 bases between. The CDR3 sequence is CASSYTSYEQYF. CDR3 in DNA: TGTGCCAGCAGCTATACTTCGTACGAGCAGTACTTC.

V usage is TRBV5-1 and J usage is TRBJ2-7; the match to TRBD2 covers 9 bases. The CDR3 has 14 residues. Germline V gene sequence: CDR1 SGHRS, CDR2 YFSETQ. J lost 5 bases, V lost 2 bases, and 5 bases had no gene match. The CDR3: CASSLQREEDEQYF. In nucleotides, the CDR3 is TGCGCCAGCAGCTTACAGCGGGAGGAGGACGAGCAGTACTTC.

This clone appeared a few times. This chain uses TRBV25-1 with TRBJ2-7; 7 bases align to TRBD1. This CDR3 has 14 residues. Germline loops: CDR1 MGHDK, CDR2 SYGVNS. The V gene end was trimmed by 6 bases and the J gene end by 0 bases; junction bases not matched to a gene: 5. CDR3 protein: CASRQTGLSYEQYF. For the CDR3, the DNA is TGTGCCAGCAGACAGACAGGGCTCTCCTACGAGCAGTACTTC.

The rearrangement links TRBV4-2 to TRBJ2-1, with 8 bases aligning to TRBD2. V was clipped by 4 bases and J by 4 bases; unmatched bases: 6. The germline V gene encodes CDR1 LGHNA and CDR2 YNFKEQ. This CDR3 is 15 amino acids long. CDR3 bases: TGTGCCAGCAGCCGGGGAGCGGGAGCGTACAATGAGCAGTTCTTC. Protein sequence: CASSRGAGAYNEQFF.

The chain combines TRBV2 with TRBJ1-4; D possibly corresponds to TRBD1 (5 bases). Per germline, CDR1 SNHLY and CDR2 FYNNEI. Trimming took off 5 bases at V and 4 bases at J, with 11 bases between the two ends. The CDR3 sequence is 14 residues long. The CDR3 loop is CASSKTVLNEKLFF. The CDR3 DNA reads as TGTGCCAGCAGTAAGACAGTCCTTAATGAAAAACTGTTTTTT.

The chain couples TRBV28 to TRBJ2-7; 8 bases line up with TRBD1. Germline V gives CDR1 MDHEN, CDR2 SYDVKM. The CDR3 totals 15 residues. After removal of 2 bases from V and 5 bases from J, the junction contained 8 bases not matched to a gene. The chain's CDR3 is CASSLSDRGKDEQYF. CDR3 sequence (DNA): TGTGCCAGCAGTTTAAGCGACAGGGGAAAGGACGAGCAGTACTTC. Full variable domain (missing parts from reference TRBV28 and TRBJ2-7): DVKVTQSSRYLVKRTGEKVFLECVQDMDHENMFWYRQDPGLGLRLIYFSYDVKMKEKGDIPEGYSVSREKKERFSLILESASTNQTSMYLCASSLSDRGKDEQYFGPGTRLTVT.

This clone has a single count. The rearrangement uses TRBV25-1 and TRBJ2-1, with no clear D. V was pared by 4 bases and J by 3 bases, with 7 bases between. This CDR3 region has 13 residues. Germline values: CDR1 MGHDK, CDR2 SYGVNS. For the CDR3, the DNA is TGTGCCAGCAGTGTATACAGCTACAATGAGCAGTTCTTC. It codes for CASSVYSYNEQFF.

This clone was counted once. J is TRBJ2-7 and V is TRBV7-9; tentatively, D is TRBD2 (5 bases). This CDR3 is built from 13 residues. The germline V gene has CDR1 SEHNR and CDR2 FQNEAQ (reference sequence). Trimming took off 5 bases at V and 9 bases at J, with 17 bases between the two ends. CDR3 DNA: TGTGCCAGCAGCCCGGCGGGTGGGGTGGCGCAGTACTTC. Translation: CASSPAGGVAQYF.

In regard to this clone: The sample has other DNA sequences that encode this CDR3 too. V gene TRBV29-1 combines with J gene TRBJ1-2, with D perhaps TRBD1 (5 bases). CDR3 length equals 12 residues. The V and J ends lost 3 bases and 0 bases respectively, with 5 bases between them. CDR1 and CDR2 from the germline V gene are SQVTM and ANQGSEA. The CDR3 loop reads CSVETANYGYTF. The CDR3, as DNA: TGCAGCGTTGAGACAGCTAACTATGGCTACACCTTC. Looking up the rest from reference TRBV29-1 and TRBJ1-2 gives the full variable domain: SAVISQKPSRDICQRGTSLTIQCQVDSQVTMMFWYRQQPGQSLTLIATANQGSEATYESGFVIDKFPISRPNLTFSTLTVSNMSPEDSSIYLCSVETANYGYTFGSGTRLTVV.

V gene TRBV7-2 combines with J gene TRBJ1-1, with 7 nucleotides matching TRBD1. Germline assignment: CDR1 SGHTA and CDR2 FQGNSA. CDR3 length: 13 residues. J was trimmed by 6 bases and V by 5 bases; bases with no gene match: 6. DNA for the CDR3: TGTGCCAGCAGCCTCCGACAGGGCTCTGAAGCTTTCTTT. Encoded protein: CASSLRQGSEAFF.

The V and J genes are TRBV25-1 and TRBJ1-2; no clear D gene. The V gene's germline CDR1 is MGHDK and CDR2 SYGVNS. The CDR3 consists of 12 residues. The V gene lost 6 bases and the J gene lost 7 bases, with 12 bases spanning the gap. This CDR3 is CASSGTRGGYTF. In DNA, the CDR3 is TGTGCCAGCAGCGGCACCCGGGGTGGCTACACCTTC.

This clone was seen only a few times. The rearrangement joins TRBV5-1 to TRBJ1-6; no firm D call. This CDR3 has 15 residues. V was clipped by 3 bases and J by 9 bases, with 16 bases between them. The germline gives CDR1 SGHRS, CDR2 YFSETQ. CDR3 loop: CASSWWEGRSSPLHF. CDR3 DNA sequence: TGCGCCAGCAGCTGGTGGGAGGGCCGAAGTTCACCCCTCCACTTT.

The chain employs TRBV27 and TRBJ1-4, with D uncertain. CDR3 length: 15 residues. Germline assignment: CDR1 MNHEY and CDR2 SMNVEV (reference sequence). V gave up 0 bases and J gave up 0 bases, with 5 bases separating them. The CDR3 coding sequence is TGTGCCAGCAGTTTATCGGGCCCAACTAATGAAAAACTGTTTTTT. Its translation: CASSLSGPTNEKLFF.

V is TRBV28 and J is TRBJ2-7, with D perhaps assigned TRBD1 or TRBD2 (9 bases each). CDR3 length: 18 amino acids. V was pared by 11 bases and J by 0 bases, with 29 bases between. The germline V gene encodes CDR1 MDHEN and CDR2 SYDVKM. CDR3 residues: CAGGSGQGSSGSSYEQYF. The CDR3 region has the DNA TGTGCCGGCGGGTCGGGACAGGGAAGTAGCGGGAGCTCCTACGAGCAGTACTTC.

The chain employs TRBV5-1 and TRBJ2-1; the D gene is possibly TRBD1 (6 bases). The V end was cut by 4 bases, the J end by 0 bases, with 17 bases between. The length of the CDR3 is 17 residues. The germline CDR1 and CDR2 sequences are SGHRS and YFSETQ. CDR3 DNA sequence: TGCGCCAGCAGCCAAATGACAGGCTCGGGCTCCTACAATGAGCAGTTCTTC. Amino acids: CASSQMTGSGSYNEQFF.

The chain joins TRBV4-1 to TRBJ2-7; 9 bases map to TRBD2. Germline V gene lookup returns CDR1 MGHRA and CDR2 YSYEKL. Germline trimming cut 0 bases from V and 4 bases from J; bases unmatched to any gene: 10. The CDR3 runs to 17 residues. CDR3 DNA: TGCGCCAGCAGCCAAGATCCTAGCGGGATGGGGATTTACGAGCAGTACTTC. It specifies CASSQDPSGMGIYEQYF.

This clone was recorded a few times. V usage is TRBV2 and J usage is TRBJ2-7; maybe TRBD1 (5 bases). The germline gives CDR1 SNHLY, CDR2 FYNNEI. The germline V and J ends were trimmed by 3 bases and 2 bases, with 5 bases remaining between them. The CDR3 has 12 residues. CDR3 sequence: CASSDRAYEQYF. CDR3 sequence (DNA): TGTGCCAGCAGTGACAGGGCCTACGAGCAGTACTTC.

The J gene is TRBJ1-3, the V gene TRBV18, with 7 bases aligning to TRBD1. The CDR3 is made up of 15 amino acids. In germline, CDR1 is KGHSH, CDR2 LQKENI. The junction had 5 bases not matched to a gene; V was cut back by 2 bases and J by 4 bases. The CDR3 here is CASSPSQGEGNTIYF. The CDR3 bases are TGTGCCAGCTCACCATCGCAGGGGGAAGGAAACACCATATATTTT.